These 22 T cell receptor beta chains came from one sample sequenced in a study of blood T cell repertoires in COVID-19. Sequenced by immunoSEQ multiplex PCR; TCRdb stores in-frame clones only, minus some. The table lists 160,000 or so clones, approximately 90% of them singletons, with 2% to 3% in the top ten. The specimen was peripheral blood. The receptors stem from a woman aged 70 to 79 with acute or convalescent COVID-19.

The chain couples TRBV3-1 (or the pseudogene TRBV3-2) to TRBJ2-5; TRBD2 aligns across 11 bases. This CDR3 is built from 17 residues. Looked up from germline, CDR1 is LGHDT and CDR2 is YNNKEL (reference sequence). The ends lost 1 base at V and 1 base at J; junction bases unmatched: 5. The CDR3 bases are TGTGCCAGCAGCCAAGGCCTAGCGGGGGGCCTCCAAGAGACCCAGTACTTC. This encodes CASSQGLAGGLQETQYF.

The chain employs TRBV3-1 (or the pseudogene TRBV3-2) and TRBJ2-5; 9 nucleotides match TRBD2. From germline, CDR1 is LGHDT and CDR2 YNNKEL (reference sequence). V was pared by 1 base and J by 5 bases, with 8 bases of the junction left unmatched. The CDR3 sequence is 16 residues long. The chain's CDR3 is CASSQGGGGGSETQYF. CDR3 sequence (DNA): TGTGCCAGCAGCCAAGGCGGGGGGGGAGGTTCGGAGACCCAGTACTTC.

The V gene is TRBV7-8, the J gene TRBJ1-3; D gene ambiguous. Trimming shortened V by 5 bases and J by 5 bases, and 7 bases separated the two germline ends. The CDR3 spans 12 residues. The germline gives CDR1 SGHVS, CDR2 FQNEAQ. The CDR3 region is CASSRDRNTIYF. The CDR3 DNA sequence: TGTGCCAGCAGCCGAGACAGAAACACCATATATTTT.

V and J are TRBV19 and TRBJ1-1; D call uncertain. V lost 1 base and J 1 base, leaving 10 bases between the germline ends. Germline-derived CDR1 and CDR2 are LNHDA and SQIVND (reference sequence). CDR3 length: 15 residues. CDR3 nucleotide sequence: TGTGCCAGTAGTATAGTCTCCCGGGGGAACACTGAAGCTTTCTTT. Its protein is CASSIVSRGNTEAFF.

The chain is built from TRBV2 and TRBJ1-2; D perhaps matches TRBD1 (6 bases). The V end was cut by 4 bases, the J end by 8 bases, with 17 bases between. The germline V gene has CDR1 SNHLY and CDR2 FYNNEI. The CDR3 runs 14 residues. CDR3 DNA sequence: TGTGCCAGCAGTGTTATTACAGGGATTGGGGGCTACACCTTC. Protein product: CASSVITGIGGYTF.

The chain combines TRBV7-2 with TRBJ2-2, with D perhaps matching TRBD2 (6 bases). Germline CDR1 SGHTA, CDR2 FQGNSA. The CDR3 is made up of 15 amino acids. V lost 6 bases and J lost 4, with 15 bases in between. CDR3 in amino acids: CASSHPSGPTGELFF. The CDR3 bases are TGTGCCAGCAGTCATCCGAGCGGGCCCACCGGGGAGCTGTTTTTT.

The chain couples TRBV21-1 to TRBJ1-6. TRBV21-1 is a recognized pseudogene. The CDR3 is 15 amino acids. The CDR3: CASKTGSSYNSPLHF. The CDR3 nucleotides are TGTGCCAGTAAAACGGGAAGCTCCTATAATTCACCCCTCCACTTT.

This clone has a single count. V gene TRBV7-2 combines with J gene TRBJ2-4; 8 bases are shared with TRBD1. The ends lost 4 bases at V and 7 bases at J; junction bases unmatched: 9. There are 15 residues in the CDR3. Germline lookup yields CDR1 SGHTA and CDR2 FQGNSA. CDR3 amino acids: CASSSPDRAANIQYF. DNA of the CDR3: TGTGCCAGCAGCTCCCCGGACAGGGCAGCGAACATTCAGTACTTC.

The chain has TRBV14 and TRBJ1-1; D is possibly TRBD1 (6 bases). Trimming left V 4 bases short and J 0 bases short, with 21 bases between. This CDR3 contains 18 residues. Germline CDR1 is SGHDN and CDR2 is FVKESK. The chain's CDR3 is CASSRTSWGQNMNTEAFF. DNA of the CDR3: TGTGCCAGCAGCCGCACCTCGTGGGGGCAGAATATGAACACTGAAGCTTTCTTT.

The CDR3 loop reads CASSPTGGRNTEAFF. The CDR3 DNA reads as TGTGCCAGCAGTCCGACAGGGGGAAGGAACACTGAAGCTTTCTTT. The chain uses TRBV6-5 and TRBJ1-1; 9 bases match TRBD1. Germline CDR1 is MNHEY and CDR2 is SVGAGI. The CDR3 totals 15 residues. The ends lost 5 bases at V and 1 base at J; junction bases unmatched: 5.

CDR3 sequence: CASSGRDRGRMIYGYTF. In DNA, the CDR3 is TGTGCCAGCAGTGGCCGGGACAGGGGGCGCATGATCTATGGCTACACCTTC. The chain links TRBV6-1 to TRBJ1-2; 12 bases fit TRBD1. CDR3 size: 17 residues. In germline, CDR1 is MNHNS, CDR2 SASEGT. Trimming took 4 bases from V and 4 from J; bases not matched to a gene: 10.

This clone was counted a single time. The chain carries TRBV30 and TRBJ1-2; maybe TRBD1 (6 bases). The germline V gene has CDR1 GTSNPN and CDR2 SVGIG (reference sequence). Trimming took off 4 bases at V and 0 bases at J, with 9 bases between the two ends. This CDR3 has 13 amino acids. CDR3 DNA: TGTGCCTGGACCGGGACATCTAACTATGGCTACACCTTC. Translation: CAWTGTSNYGYTF.

CDR3 residues: CASSVGPSGGLHNEQFF. CDR3 nucleotide sequence: TGTGCCAGCAGCGTAGGGCCTAGCGGGGGCCTACACAATGAGCAGTTCTTC. The chain carries TRBV9 and TRBJ2-1; 10 bases match TRBD2. The junction had 8 bases not matched to a gene; V was cut back by 0 bases and J by 5 bases. CDR3 length equals 17 residues. Germline V gives CDR1 SGDLS, CDR2 YYNGEE.

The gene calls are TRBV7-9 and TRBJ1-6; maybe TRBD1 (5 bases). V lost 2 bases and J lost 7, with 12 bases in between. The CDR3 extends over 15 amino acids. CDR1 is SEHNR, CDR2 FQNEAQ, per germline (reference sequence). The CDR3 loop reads CASSLQGSINSPLHF. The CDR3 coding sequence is TGTGCCAGCAGCTTACAGGGTTCCATAAATTCACCCCTCCACTTT.

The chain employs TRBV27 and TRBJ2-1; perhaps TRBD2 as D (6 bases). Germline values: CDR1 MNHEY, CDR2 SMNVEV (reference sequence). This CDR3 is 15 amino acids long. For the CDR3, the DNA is TGTGCGGGGGGATTCGGGGACCACCCCTACAATGAGCAGTTCTTC. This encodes CAGGFGDHPYNEQFF.

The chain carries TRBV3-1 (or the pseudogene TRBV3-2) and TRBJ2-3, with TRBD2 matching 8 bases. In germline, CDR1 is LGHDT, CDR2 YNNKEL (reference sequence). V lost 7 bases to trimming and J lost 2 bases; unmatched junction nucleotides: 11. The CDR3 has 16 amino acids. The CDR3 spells CASTRSSGGITDTQYF. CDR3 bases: TGTGCCAGCACCCGGTCTTCGGGGGGGATCACAGATACGCAGTATTTT.

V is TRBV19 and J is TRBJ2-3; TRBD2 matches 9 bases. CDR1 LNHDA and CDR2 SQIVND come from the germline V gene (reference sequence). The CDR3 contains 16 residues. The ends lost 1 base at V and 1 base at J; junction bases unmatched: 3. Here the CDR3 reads CASSIGAGGGTDTQYF. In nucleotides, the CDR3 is TGTGCCAGTAGTATAGGTGCGGGGGGGGGCACAGATACGCAGTATTTT.

CDR3 in DNA: TGTGCCAGCAGCTTGGTTGGGGGGTTGAGCACAGATACGCAGTATTTT. Translation gives CASSLVGGLSTDTQYF. The rearrangement uses TRBV5-4 and TRBJ2-3; perhaps TRBD2 as D (6 bases). The CDR3 length is 16 residues. Trimming cost V 0 bases and J 0 bases, with 11 bases left between them. Looked up from germline, CDR1 is SGHNT and CDR2 is YYREEE (reference sequence).

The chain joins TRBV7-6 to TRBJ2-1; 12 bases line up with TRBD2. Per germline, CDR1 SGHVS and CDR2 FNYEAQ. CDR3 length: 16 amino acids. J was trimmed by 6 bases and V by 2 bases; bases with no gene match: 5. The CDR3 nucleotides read TGTGCCAGCAGCTTATATCTAGCGGGGGGGCCCAATGAGCAGTTCTTC. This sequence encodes CASSLYLAGGPNEQFF.

The CDR3 reads CASSRGLGQETQYF. CDR3 nucleotide sequence: TGTGCCAGCAGCAGGGGGCTGGGGCAAGAGACCCAGTACTTC. V gene TRBV6-5 combines with J gene TRBJ2-5; 8 bases match TRBD1. The ends lost 6 bases at V and 2 bases at J; junction bases unmatched: 5. This CDR3 has 14 amino acids. Germline CDR1 reads MNHEY; CDR2 reads SVGAGI.

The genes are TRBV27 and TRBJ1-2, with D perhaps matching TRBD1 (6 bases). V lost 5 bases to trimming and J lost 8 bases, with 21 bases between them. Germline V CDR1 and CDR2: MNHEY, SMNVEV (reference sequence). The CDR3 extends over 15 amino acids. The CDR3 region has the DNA TGTGCCAGCAGTCCCCGGGGGGGGCGTGAAAGAGGCTACACCTTC. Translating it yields CASSPRGGRERGYTF.

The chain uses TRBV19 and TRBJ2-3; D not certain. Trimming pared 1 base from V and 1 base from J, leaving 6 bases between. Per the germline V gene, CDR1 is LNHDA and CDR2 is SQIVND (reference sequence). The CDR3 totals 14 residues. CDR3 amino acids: CASSIVERTDTQYF. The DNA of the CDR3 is TGTGCCAGTAGTATAGTAGAACGCACAGATACGCAGTATTTT.